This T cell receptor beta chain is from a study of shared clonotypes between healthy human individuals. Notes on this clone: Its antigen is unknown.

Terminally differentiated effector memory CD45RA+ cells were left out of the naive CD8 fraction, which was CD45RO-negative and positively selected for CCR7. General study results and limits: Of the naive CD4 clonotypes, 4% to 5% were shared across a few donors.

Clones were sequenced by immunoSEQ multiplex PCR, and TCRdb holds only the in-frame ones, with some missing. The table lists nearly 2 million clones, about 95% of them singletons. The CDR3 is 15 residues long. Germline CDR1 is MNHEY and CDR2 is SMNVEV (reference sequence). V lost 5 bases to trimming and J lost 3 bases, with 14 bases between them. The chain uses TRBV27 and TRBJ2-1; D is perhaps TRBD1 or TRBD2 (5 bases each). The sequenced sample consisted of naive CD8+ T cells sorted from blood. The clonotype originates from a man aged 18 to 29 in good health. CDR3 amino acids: CASSPGTKSYNEQFF. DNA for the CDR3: TGTGCCAGCAGTCCCGGGACGAAGAGCTACAATGAGCAGTTCTTC.